Here is one TCR beta chain with its context. What it recognizes is unknown. Sequence at one end of the junction differs from germline and may be a read error. The source of the sample is a study of prognosis after radiotherapy for stage I lung cancer. Study information: No patient had concurrent therapy with stereotactic body radiotherapy. Notes on the study in general: Clone counts measured for unique TCRs fell after stereotactic body radiation therapy, median roughly 10,000 versus 7,000.

Amplification of TCR beta CDR3 from genomic DNA used two-round multiplex PCR. For every TRBV and TRBJ gene, a specific primer was used in first-round PCR. TCRdb re-called the multiplex PCR reads through MiXCR, storing one row per CDR3 protein. The data contain 17,000 or so distinct CDR3 sequences, over 25% of them singletons. CDR1 and CDR2 from the germline V gene are MDHEN and SYDVKM. CDR3 length equals 15 residues. The chain combines TRBV28 with TRBJ2-1; 7 nucleotides match TRBD2. The source of this sequence is a donor aged 50 or older with non-small cell lung cancer. The sample here was PBMCs, taken before or after stereotactic body radiation therapy (not recorded which). The CDR3 here is CDSTQWGGSSNEQFF. The CDR3 DNA follows: TGTGACAGCACCCAGTGGGGCGGGAGCTCAAATGAGCAGTTCTTC.